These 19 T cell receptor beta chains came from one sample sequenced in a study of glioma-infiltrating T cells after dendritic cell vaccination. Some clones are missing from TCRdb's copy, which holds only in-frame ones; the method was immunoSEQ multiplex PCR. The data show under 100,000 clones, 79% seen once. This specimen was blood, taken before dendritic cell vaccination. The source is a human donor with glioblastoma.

CDR3 DNA: TGTGCCATCAGTGAACAGCAGGGGCGGACTGAAGCTTTCTTT. Its translation: CAISEQQGRTEAFF. This chain uses TRBV10-3 with TRBJ1-1; TRBD1 might be the D (6 bases). The CDR3 is 14 amino acids. V lost 3 bases, J lost 5 bases, and 13 bases lay in between. Germline V gene lookup returns CDR1 ENHRY and CDR2 SYGVKD.

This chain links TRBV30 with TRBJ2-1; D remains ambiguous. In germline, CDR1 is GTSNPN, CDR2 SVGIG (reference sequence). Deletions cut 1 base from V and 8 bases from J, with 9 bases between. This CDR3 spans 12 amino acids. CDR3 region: CAWSALMHEQFF. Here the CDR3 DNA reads TGTGCCTGGAGTGCCCTAATGCATGAGCAGTTCTTC.

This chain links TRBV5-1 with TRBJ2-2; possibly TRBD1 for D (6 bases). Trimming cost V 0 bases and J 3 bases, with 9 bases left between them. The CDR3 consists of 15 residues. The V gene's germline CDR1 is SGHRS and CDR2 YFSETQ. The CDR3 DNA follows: TGCGCCAGCAGCTTGGGTCACAGGGACACCGGGGAGCTGTTTTTT. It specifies CASSLGHRDTGELFF.

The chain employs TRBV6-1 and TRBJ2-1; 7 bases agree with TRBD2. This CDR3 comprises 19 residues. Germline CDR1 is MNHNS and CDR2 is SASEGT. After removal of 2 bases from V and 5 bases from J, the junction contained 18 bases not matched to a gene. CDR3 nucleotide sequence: TGTGCCAGCAGTGAATTTCCCTGGAGAGCGGGGCTCTCAAACAATGAGCAGTTCTTC. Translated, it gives CASSEFPWRAGLSNNEQFF.

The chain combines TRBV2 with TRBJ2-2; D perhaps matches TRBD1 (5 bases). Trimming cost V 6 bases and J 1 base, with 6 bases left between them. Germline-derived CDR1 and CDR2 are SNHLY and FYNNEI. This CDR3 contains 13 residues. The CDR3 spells CASSRENTGELFF. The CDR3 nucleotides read TGTGCCAGCAGCAGGGAGAACACCGGGGAGCTGTTTTTT.

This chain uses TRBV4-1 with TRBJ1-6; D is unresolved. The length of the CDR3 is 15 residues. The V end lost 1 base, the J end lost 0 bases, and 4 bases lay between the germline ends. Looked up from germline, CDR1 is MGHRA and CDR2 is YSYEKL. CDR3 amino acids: CASSQGSSYNSPLHF. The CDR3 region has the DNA TGCGCCAGCAGCCAAGGGAGCTCCTATAATTCACCCCTCCACTTT.

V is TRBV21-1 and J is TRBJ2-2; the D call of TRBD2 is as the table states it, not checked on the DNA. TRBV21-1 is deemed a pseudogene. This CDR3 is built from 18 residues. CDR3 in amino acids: CASSKGRLAGENTGELFF. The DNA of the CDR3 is TGTGCCAGCAGCAAAGGTAGGCTAGCGGGGGAGAACACCGGGGAGCTGTTTTTT.

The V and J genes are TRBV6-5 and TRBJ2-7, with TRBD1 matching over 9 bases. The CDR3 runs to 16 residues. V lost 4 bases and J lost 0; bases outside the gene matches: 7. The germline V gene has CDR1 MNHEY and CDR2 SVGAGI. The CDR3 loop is CASSSPRTGVSYEQYF. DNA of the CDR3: TGTGCCAGCAGTTCTCCCCGGACAGGGGTCTCCTACGAGCAGTACTTC.

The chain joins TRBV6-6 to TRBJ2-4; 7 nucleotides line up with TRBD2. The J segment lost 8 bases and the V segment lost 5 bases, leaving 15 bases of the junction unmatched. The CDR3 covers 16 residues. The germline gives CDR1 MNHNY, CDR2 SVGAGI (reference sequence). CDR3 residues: CASSAGGGRAEYIQYF. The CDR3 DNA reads TGTGCCAGCAGTGCCGGGGGAGGGAGGGCCGAGTACATTCAGTACTTC.

In DNA form, the CDR3 reads TGCGCCAGCACCCTCGACAGGGTTGCGAACACTGAAGCTTTCTTT. It is translated as CASTLDRVANTEAFF. The chain combines TRBV5-1 with TRBJ1-1, with 7 bases fitting TRBD1. Germline-derived CDR1 and CDR2 are SGHRS and YFSETQ. This CDR3 is built from 15 residues. The ends lost 6 bases at V and 1 base at J; junction bases unmatched: 9. Using reference TRBV5-1 and TRBJ1-1 for the parts outside the CDR3, the full variable domain is KAGVTQTPRYLIKTRGQQVTLSCSPISGHRSVSWYQQTPGQGLQFLFEYFSETQRNKGNFPGRFSGRQFSNSRSEMNVSTLELGDSALYLCASTLDRVANTEAFFGQGTRLTVV.

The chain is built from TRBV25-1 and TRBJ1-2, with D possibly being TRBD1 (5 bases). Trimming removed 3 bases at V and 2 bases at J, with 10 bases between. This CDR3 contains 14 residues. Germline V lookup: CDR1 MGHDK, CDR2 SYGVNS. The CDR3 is CASSDLAGNYGYTF. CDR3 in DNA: TGTGCCAGCAGTGACCTCGCAGGGAACTATGGCTACACCTTC.

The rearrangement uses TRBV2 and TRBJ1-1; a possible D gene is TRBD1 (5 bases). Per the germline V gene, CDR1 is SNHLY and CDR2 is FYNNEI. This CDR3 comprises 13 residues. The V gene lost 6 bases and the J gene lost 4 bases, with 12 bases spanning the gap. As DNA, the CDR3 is TGTGCCAGCAGGGGGCTTACTGGCACTGAAGCTTTCTTT. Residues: CASRGLTGTEAFF.

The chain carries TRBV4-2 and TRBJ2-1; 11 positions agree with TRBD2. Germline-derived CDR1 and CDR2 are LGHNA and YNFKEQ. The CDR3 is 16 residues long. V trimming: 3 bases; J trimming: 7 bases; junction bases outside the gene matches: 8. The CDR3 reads CASSQDSGGAWNEQFF. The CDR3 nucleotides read TGTGCCAGCAGCCAGGATAGCGGGGGGGCTTGGAATGAGCAGTTCTTC.

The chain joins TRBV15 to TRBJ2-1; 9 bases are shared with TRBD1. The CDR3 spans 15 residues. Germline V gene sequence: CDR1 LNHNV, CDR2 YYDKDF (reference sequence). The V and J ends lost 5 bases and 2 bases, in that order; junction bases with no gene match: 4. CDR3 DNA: TGTGCCACCAGCTGGGGGGACAGGGCCTACAATGAGCAGTTCTTC. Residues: CATSWGDRAYNEQFF.

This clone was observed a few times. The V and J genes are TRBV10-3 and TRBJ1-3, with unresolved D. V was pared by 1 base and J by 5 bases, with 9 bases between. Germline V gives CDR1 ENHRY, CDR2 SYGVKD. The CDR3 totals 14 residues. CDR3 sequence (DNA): TGTGCCATCAGTGAGTACACAGCTCGAAACACCATATATTTT. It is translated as CAISEYTARNTIYF.

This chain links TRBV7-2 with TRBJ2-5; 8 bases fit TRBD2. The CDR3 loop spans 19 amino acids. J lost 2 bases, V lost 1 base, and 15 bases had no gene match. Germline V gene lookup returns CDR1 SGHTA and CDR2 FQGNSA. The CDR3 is CASSLVGLVTGAKQETQYF. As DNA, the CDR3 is TGTGCCAGCAGCTTAGTGGGACTAGTTACGGGGGCCAAACAAGAGACCCAGTACTTC.

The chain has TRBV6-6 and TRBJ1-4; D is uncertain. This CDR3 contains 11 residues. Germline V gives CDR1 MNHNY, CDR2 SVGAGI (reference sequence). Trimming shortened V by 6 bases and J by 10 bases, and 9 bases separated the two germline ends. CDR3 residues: CASSPGGKLFF. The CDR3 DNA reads TGTGCCAGCAGCCCGGGTGGAAAACTGTTTTTT.

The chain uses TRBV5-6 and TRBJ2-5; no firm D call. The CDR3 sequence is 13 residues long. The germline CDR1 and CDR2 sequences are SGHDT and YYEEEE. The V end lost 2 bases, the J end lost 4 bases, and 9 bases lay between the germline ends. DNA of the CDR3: TGTGCCAGCAGCTTTCGTTTAGTAGAGACCCAGTACTTC. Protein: CASSFRLVETQYF.

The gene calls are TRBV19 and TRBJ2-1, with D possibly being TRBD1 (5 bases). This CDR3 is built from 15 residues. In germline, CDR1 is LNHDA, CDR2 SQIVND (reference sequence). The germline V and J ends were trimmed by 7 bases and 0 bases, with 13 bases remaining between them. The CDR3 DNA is TGTGCCAGTATTGACAGTTTAAGCTCCTACAATGAGCAGTTCTTC. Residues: CASIDSLSSYNEQFF.